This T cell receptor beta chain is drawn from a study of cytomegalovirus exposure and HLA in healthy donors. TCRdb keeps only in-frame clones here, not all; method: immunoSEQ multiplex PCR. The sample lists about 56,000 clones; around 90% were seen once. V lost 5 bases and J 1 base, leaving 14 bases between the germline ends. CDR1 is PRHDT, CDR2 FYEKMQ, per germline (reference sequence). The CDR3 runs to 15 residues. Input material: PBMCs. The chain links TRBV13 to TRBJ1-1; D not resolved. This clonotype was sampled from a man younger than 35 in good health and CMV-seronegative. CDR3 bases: TGTGCCAGCAGCGTAGCCTCGACTGGGAACACTGAAGCTTTCTTT. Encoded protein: CASSVASTGNTEAFF.